This TCR beta chain was identified in a study of cytotoxic CD8 clonotypes in ibrutinib-treated CLL. Study details: Response sampling took place at median about 12 months of treatment, range 6 to 36. Among the samples, the mean was around 260,000 productive templates and about 94,000 productive rearrangements. General study points: Clonality increased at ibrutinib response, then returned toward baseline at progression. Baseline clonality, higher than in age-matched healthy donors, tracked circulating CD8+ T-cell counts.

A note on this clone: What it binds is not known.

Using immunoSEQ multiplex PCR, the repertoire was profiled, and TCRdb retains in-frame clones only, with some absent. The repertoire holds roughly 250,000 clones, with around three quarters as singletons. Germline V gives CDR1 MNHEY, CDR2 SVGAGI. V was shortened by 2 bases and J by 4 bases, with 8 bases between the two germline ends. The CDR3 consists of 13 residues. The clonotype originates from a human donor with chronic lymphocytic leukemia. Sequencing used PBMCs, obtained after 24 months of ibrutinib treatment. V usage is TRBV6-5 and J usage is TRBJ1-2; weak D call: TRBD1 (5 bases). CDR3 in amino acids: CASSYGGPYGYTF. The CDR3 DNA reads as TGTGCCAGCAGTTACGGGGGTCCCTATGGCTACACCTTC.